These 18 T cell receptor beta chains were all obtained from the same sample, sequenced in a study of shared clonotypes between healthy human individuals. The repertoire was sequenced with immunoSEQ multiplex PCR; TCRdb's copy has only in-frame clones and lacks some. Among roughly 2,300,000 clones, 85% to 95% were seen once, and the ten largest hold about 0.36%. What was sequenced was naive CD4+ T cells from PBMCs. Noted subset: CD45RA+ positively selected. These TCRs come from a man younger than 30 in good health. Some clones in this sample may be carry-over from other donors' samples.

The chain carries TRBV7-9 and TRBJ1-3; D gene uncertain. Germline CDR1 SEHNR, CDR2 FQNEAQ (reference sequence). The CDR3 is 13 residues long. Trimming cost V 4 bases and J 4 bases, with 8 bases left between them. The CDR3 DNA is TGTGCCAGCAGCTCATCCTTAGGAAACACCATATATTTT. This gives the protein CASSSSLGNTIYF.

This clone was seen a single time. This rearrangement joins TRBV30 to TRBJ1-3; weak D call: TRBD1 (6 bases). Looked up from germline, CDR1 is GTSNPN and CDR2 is SVGIG (reference sequence). This CDR3 comprises 17 residues. The V and J ends lost 4 bases and 3 bases respectively, with 22 bases between them. The CDR3 DNA follows: TGTGCCTGGACCTTCGGCGGGGGGCTCTCCAGTGGAAACACCATATATTTT. As protein: CAWTFGGGLSSGNTIYF.

In its sample, this clone was seen once. The chain employs TRBV30 and TRBJ1-1, with D perhaps TRBD1 (5 bases). Germline CDR1 GTSNPN, CDR2 SVGIG (reference sequence). The CDR3 has 14 amino acids. CDR3 sequence: CAWAGTYGGTEAFF. In nucleotides, the CDR3 is TGTGCGTGGGCGGGTACTTATGGGGGCACTGAAGCTTTCTTT.

This chain links TRBV11-1 with TRBJ2-2; D unresolved. Germline CDR1 reads SGHAT; CDR2 reads FQDESV (reference sequence). The CDR3 spans 13 residues. Trimming removed 5 bases at V and 7 bases at J, with 11 bases between. The DNA for the CDR3 is TGTGCCAGCAGCAAAACCCACCTCGGGGAGCTGTTTTTT. Translation gives CASSKTHLGELFF.

This chain's CDR3 is CSGALTSGRVQNEQYF. CDR3 in DNA: TGCAGCGGGGCCCTTACTAGCGGGAGAGTTCAGAACGAGCAGTACTTC. J is TRBJ2-7 and V is TRBV29-1, with TRBD2 matching 11 bases. V trimming: 7 bases; J trimming: 5 bases; junction bases outside the gene matches: 16. CDR1 is SQVTM, CDR2 ANQGSEA, per germline. The length of the CDR3 is 16 residues.

The chain employs TRBV5-1 and TRBJ2-7; D call uncertain. Per germline, CDR1 SGHRS and CDR2 YFSETQ. CDR3 length equals 17 residues. V was shortened by 1 base and J by 2 bases, with 19 bases between the two germline ends. Here the CDR3 reads CASSLYPTWTSTYEQYF. CDR3 nucleotide sequence: TGCGCCAGCAGCTTGTACCCCACTTGGACCTCCACCTACGAGCAGTACTTC.

The rearrangement joins TRBV30 to TRBJ1-2; a weak D match, TRBD1 (5 bases). The V end lost 1 base, the J end lost 5 bases, and 11 bases lay between the germline ends. CDR1 is GTSNPN, CDR2 SVGIG, per germline (reference sequence). The CDR3 is 13 amino acids. The CDR3 nucleotides are TGTGCCTGGAGTGACCGACAGAGATATGGCTACACCTTC. Residues: CAWSDRQRYGYTF.

The V call is TRBV19, the J call TRBJ1-2; maybe TRBD1 (6 bases). Trimming shortened V by 1 base and J by 4 bases, and 10 bases separated the two germline ends. The CDR3 is 14 residues long. The germline V gene encodes CDR1 LNHDA and CDR2 SQIVND (reference sequence). The CDR3 spells CASSIVRGAYGYTF. DNA of the CDR3: TGTGCCAGTAGTATAGTGAGGGGGGCCTATGGCTACACCTTC.

CDR3 sequence reads: CASKRAGVKQETQYF. The CDR3 DNA sequence: TGTGCCAGCAAGAGGGCGGGGGTCAAACAAGAGACCCAGTACTTC. V and J are TRBV6-6 and TRBJ2-5; 7 bases match TRBD2. V lost 7 bases, J lost 2 bases, and 10 bases stayed unmatched. This CDR3 spans 15 amino acids. Germline V gene lookup returns CDR1 MNHNY and CDR2 SVGAGI (reference sequence).

The genes are TRBV7-9 and TRBJ2-5, with TRBD1 matching over 12 bases. The CDR3 is 14 amino acids. Looked up from germline, CDR1 is SEHNR and CDR2 is FQNEAQ (reference sequence). J gave up 10 bases and V 5 bases, and 8 bases lay outside the gene matches. Here the CDR3 reads CASSTRDRGLGQYF. Written as DNA, the CDR3 is TGTGCCAGCAGCACCAGGGACAGGGGGCTGGGCCAGTACTTC. Full variable domain (missing parts from reference TRBV7-9 and TRBJ2-5): DTGVSQNPRHKITKRGQNVTFRCDPISEHNRLYWYRQTLGQGPEFLTYFQNEAQLEKSRLLSDRFSAERPKGSFSTLEIQRTEQGDSAMYLCASSTRDRGLGQYFGPGTRLLVL.

In this sample, this clone turned up a few times. The rearrangement uses TRBV11-2 and TRBJ1-4, with D uncertain. V was trimmed by 1 base and J by 13 bases, leaving 13 bases between them. The CDR3 covers 13 residues. Germline V gene lookup returns CDR1 SGHAT and CDR2 FQNNGV. CDR3 in amino acids: CASSLVFGESLFF. The DNA of the CDR3 is TGTGCCAGCAGCTTAGTCTTCGGGGAGTCACTGTTTTTT. Complete variable domain (other parts from reference TRBV11-2 and TRBJ1-4): EAGVAQSPRYKIIEKRQSVAFWCNPISGHATLYWYQQILGQGPKLLIQFQNNGVVDDSQLPKDRFSAERLKGVDSTLKIQPAKLEDSAVYLCASSLVFGESLFFGSGTQLSVL.

The V gene is TRBV6-1, the J gene TRBJ1-4, with 9 bases that match TRBD1. This CDR3 contains 15 residues. J lost 4 bases, V lost 3 bases, and 3 bases had no gene match. Germline CDR1 and CDR2: MNHNS and SASEGT. The CDR3 bases are TGTGCCAGCAGTGAGGGGACAGGGTATAATGAAAAACTGTTTTTT. Protein sequence: CASSEGTGYNEKLFF.

The chain uses TRBV10-1 and TRBJ2-1, with 16 bases matching TRBD2. The CDR3 totals 20 residues. The J segment lost 1 base and the V segment lost 4 bases, leaving 10 bases of the junction unmatched. Germline CDR1 is WNHNN and CDR2 is SYGVQD (reference sequence). CDR3: CASSGPGLAGGPGSYNEQFF. The CDR3 nucleotides read TGCGCCAGCAGTGGACCGGGACTAGCGGGAGGGCCGGGTTCCTACAATGAGCAGTTCTTC.

The chain uses TRBV19 and TRBJ2-1; TRBD2 might be the D (5 bases). There are 14 residues in the CDR3. Germline CDR1 LNHDA, CDR2 SQIVND (reference sequence). The germline V and J ends were trimmed by 5 bases and 2 bases, with 10 bases remaining between them. The CDR3 sequence is CASSFRGTYNEQFF. As DNA, the CDR3 is TGTGCCAGTAGTTTCCGGGGAACCTACAATGAGCAGTTCTTC. The full variable domain, with the rest looked up from reference TRBV19 and TRBJ2-1, is DGGITQSPKYLFRKEGQNVTLSCEQNLNHDAMYWYRQDPGQGLRLIYYSQIVNDFQKGDIAEGYSVSREKKESFPLTVTSAQKNPTAFYLCASSFRGTYNEQFFGPGTRLTVL.

The chain employs TRBV4-3 and TRBJ2-7, with D possibly being TRBD1 (6 bases). Germline CDR1 LGHNA, CDR2 YSLEER. The V end was cut by 0 bases, the J end by 7 bases, with 10 bases between. There are 13 residues in the CDR3. CDR3 amino acids: CASSQDMTGEQYF. CDR3 nucleotides: TGCGCCAGCAGCCAAGATATGACAGGAGAGCAGTACTTC.

The count of this clone is one. The J gene is TRBJ2-7, the V gene TRBV25-1; TRBD1 agrees at 7 bases. CDR1 is MGHDK and CDR2 is SYGVNS in the germline V gene. The CDR3 runs 16 residues. J lost 2 bases, V lost 1 base, and 8 bases had no gene match. CDR3 residues: CASSELGDSSTYEQYF. The DNA of the CDR3 is TGTGCCAGCAGTGAATTAGGGGACAGCTCCACCTACGAGCAGTACTTC.

Points on this clone: This CDR3 is also generated by other DNA sequences in the sample. This chain connects TRBV5-1 to TRBJ2-7; either TRBD1 or TRBD2 may fit D (6 bases each). Germline V CDR1 and CDR2: SGHRS, YFSETQ. Trimming removed 0 bases at V and 7 bases at J, with 11 bases between. CDR3 size: 13 residues. CDR3 protein: CASSLVRGVEQYF. The CDR3 DNA is TGCGCCAGCAGCTTGGTGAGGGGGGTTGAGCAGTACTTC. The variable domain in full, with the rest retrieved from reference TRBV5-1 and TRBJ2-7, is KAGVTQTPRYLIKTRGQQVTLSCSPISGHRSVSWYQQTPGQGLQFLFEYFSETQRNKGNFPGRFSGRQFSNSRSEMNVSTLELGDSALYLCASSLVRGVEQYFGPGTRLTVT.

This chain links TRBV2 with TRBJ1-2, with D perhaps TRBD1 (6 bases). The germline V gene encodes CDR1 SNHLY and CDR2 FYNNEI. The CDR3 spans 16 residues. V lost 1 base, J lost 1 base, and 13 bases lay in between. The CDR3 region has the DNA TGTGCCAGCAGTGAAGTCGGTCCCAGGGGTAACTATGGCTACACCTTC. Its translation: CASSEVGPRGNYGYTF.